A single TCR beta chain is shown here with its context. Its antigen is unidentified. Unique molecular identifier tags were affixed to discrete cDNA molecules. A single record per CDR3 protein comes from TCRdb applying MiXCR to the 5' RACE reads. The profile covers roughly 58,000 distinct CDR3 sequences, with approximately 10% appearing a single time and more than 8.5% taken by the ten largest. This sample is part of a study of early T cells in non-severe SARS-CoV-2 infection. Study context: From unsorted whole blood, bulk RNA was sequenced, and the chains remained unpaired. Study observations and caveats: VDJdb matching, biased toward anti-spike CD8 responses, missed private and CD4 specificities.

The CDR3 contains 12 residues. Trimming pared 3 bases from V and 5 bases from J, leaving 8 bases between. Germline V gives CDR1 SQVTM, CDR2 ANQGSEA. The specimen was whole blood. The sequence was collected from an adult who was a healthcare worker with PCR-confirmed SARS-CoV-2 infection or an uninfected control (not recorded which). The rearrangement uses TRBV29-1 and TRBJ2-1; a weak D match, TRBD2 (5 bases). CDR3 sequence: CSVESGHNEQFF. The CDR3 DNA follows: TGCAGCGTTGAGAGCGGTCACAATGAGCAGTTCTTC.